These T cell receptor beta chains were read from a single sample in a study of T cells in localized non-small cell lung cancer. Data came from immunoSEQ multiplex PCR; TCRdb stores just in-frame clones and leaves some out. Here the sample spans about 59,000 clones, approximately 89% being singletons. Material: peripheral blood, obtained before any cancer treatment. All receptors come from a man aged 40-75 years with stage I lung adenocarcinoma. The conserved cysteine and the conserved F or W are not part of the CDR3 here.

>TRBV6-6
ASSGGSPETQY
>TRBV7-6
ASSFSDYQPQH
>TRBV6-5
ASSYSGSTDTQY
>TRBV11-2
ASSLERFGGRASYNEQF
>TRBV7-3
ASSLMGGSRDEQY
>TRBV19
ASSEGTRYGYT
>TRBV4-1
ASSQIGQGEIETQY
>TRBV10-3
AIKRAGSNTEAF
>TRBV30
AWIRGPYEQY
>TRBV30
AWSVGGTGANVLT
>TRBV6-5
ASRTPGINTIY
>TRBV7-8
ASSPTGQGYGYT
>TRBV6-1
ASRLGQGYGYT
>TRBV4-2
ASSQVAALSTDTQY
>TRBV7-6
ASSASSGANVLT
>TRBV7-6
ASSSNGHTETYNEQF
>TRBV18
ASSGQGYYEQY
>TRBV5-5
ASTSVEVEQF
>TRBV5-1
ASSLSGTGDTGELF
>TRBV28
ASSLGQDKKEQY